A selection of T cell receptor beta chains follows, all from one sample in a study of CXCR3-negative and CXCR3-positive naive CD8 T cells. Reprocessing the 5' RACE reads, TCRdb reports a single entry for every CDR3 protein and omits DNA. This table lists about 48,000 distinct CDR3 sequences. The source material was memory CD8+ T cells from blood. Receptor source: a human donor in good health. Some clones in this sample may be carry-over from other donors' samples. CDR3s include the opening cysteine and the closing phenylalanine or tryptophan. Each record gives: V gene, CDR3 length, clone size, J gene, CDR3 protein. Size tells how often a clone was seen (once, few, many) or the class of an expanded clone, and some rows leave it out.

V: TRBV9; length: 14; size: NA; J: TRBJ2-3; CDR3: CASSVVPGTNTQYF
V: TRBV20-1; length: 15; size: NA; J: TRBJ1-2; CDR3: CSADGTGIVTGGYTF
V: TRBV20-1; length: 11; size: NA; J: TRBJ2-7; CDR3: CSVSRGAEQYF
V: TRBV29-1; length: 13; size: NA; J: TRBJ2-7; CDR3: CSVESDTAYEQYF
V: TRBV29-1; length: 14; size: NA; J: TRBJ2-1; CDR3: CSVEKAGGDNEQFF
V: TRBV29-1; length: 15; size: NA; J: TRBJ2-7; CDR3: CSVEDPGRGQYEQYF
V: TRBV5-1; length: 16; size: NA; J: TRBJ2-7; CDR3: CASSPATGGRTYEQYF
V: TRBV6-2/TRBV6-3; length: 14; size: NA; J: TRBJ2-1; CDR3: CASTSPRGAYEQFF
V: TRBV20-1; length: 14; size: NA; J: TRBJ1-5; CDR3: CSATDRGINQPQHF
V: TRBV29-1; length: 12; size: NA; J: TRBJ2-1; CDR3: CSVVVGNNEQFF
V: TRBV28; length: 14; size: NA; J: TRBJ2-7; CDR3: CASSSGGPSYEQYF
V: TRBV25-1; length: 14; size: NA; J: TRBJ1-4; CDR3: CAFGWGGTNEKLFF
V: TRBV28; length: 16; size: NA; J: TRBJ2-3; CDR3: CASSPLTSGKSDTQYF
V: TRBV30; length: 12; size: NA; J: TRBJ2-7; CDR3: CAWSAGPYEQYF
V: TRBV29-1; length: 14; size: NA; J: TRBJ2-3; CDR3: CSVPRGGAPDTQYF
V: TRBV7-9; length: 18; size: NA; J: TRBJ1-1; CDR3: CASSLPLLDREVSFEAFF
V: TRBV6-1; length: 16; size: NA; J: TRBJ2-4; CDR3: CASSVPPDRAKNIQYF
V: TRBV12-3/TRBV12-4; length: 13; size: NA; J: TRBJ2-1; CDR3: CASSLGRDNEQFF
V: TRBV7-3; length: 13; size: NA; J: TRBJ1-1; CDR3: CASSYTGNTEAFF
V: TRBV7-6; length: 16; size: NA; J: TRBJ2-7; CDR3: CASSLSGSINSYEQYF
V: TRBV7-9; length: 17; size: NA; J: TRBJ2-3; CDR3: CASSLLTSGRTTDTQYF
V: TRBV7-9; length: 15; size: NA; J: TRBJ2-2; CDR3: CASIPGTGATGELFF
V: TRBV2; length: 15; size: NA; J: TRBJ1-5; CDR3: CASTLTGGSNQPQHF
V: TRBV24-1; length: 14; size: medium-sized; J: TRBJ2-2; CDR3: CATSDDRDTGELFF
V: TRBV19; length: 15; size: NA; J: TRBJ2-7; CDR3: CASSTGTGLSYEQYF
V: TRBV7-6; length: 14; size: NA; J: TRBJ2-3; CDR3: CASSPNGGSDTQYF
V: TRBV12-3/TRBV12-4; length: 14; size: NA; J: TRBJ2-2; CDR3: CASSLRQDAGELFF
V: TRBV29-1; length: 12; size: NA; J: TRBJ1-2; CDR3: CSVEGLIYGYTF
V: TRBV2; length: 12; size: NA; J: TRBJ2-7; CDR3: CAIRDRSYEQYF
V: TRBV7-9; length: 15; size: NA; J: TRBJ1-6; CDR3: CASSRTGTVNSPLHF
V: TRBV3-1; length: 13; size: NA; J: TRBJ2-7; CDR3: CASSQEEGVEQYF
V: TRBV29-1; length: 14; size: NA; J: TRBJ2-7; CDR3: CSVAGQTTSYEQYF
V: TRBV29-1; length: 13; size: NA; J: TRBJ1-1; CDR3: CSAGTDLNTEAFF
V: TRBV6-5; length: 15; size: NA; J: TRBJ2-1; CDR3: CASSYAAEGGNEQFF
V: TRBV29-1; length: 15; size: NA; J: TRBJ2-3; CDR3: CSVEEARVEADTQYF
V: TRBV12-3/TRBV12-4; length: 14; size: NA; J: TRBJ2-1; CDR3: CASSFTPAGNEQFF
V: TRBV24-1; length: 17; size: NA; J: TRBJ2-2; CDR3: CATSDFFGGLNTGELFF
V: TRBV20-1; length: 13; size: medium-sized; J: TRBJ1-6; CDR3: CSAVVQEYSPLHF
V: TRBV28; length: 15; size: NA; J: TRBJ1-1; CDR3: CASSFRWGVNTEAFF
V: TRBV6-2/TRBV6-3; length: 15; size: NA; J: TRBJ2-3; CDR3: CASSYSRGEADTQYF
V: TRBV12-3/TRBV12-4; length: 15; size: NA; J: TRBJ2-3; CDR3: CASSIGTGGTDTQYF
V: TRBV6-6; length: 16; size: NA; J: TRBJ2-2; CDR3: CASSYGLAGNTGELFF
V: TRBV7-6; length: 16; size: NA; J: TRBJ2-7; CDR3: CASSPSGETPGYEQYF
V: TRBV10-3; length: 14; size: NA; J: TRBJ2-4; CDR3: CAISSREFKNIQYF
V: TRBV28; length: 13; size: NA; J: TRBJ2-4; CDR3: CAANPGAGTVQYF
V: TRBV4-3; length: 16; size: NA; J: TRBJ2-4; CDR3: CASSQEFTGAKNIQYF
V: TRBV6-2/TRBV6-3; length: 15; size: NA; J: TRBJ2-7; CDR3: CASSQDHESSYEQYF
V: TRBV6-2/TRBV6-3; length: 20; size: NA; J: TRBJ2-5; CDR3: CASSYSQRFWGVRALETQYF
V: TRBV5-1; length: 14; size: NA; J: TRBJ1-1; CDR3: CASSLEGLTTEAFF